The 18 T cell receptor beta chains listed next were all sequenced from one sample in a study of response to subunit inactivated influenza vaccine (dated by TCRdb to about 2018). Libraries were constructed by RT-PCR. The sequencer listed for this sample is Illumina HiSeq 2500. TCRdb trimmed public reads at Q25 via fastp, called clones via MiXCR and kept in-frame beta chains. Rows are combined by CDR3 protein, so each entry shows the most common genes and DNA. The sample table records about 190,000 distinct CDR3 sequences; 14% of these occur just once. The ten largest clones represent about 25% of the sample. Sequencing used CD8+ T cells sorted from PBMCs, obtained around 5 days after vaccination. The source of these receptors is a man aged 50 or older who received an inactivated influenza vaccine. Donor details come from another sample of the same person, matched by shared clones.

This clonotype was seen a handful of times. An end of the junction differs from the germline gene, which may be a read error. V gene TRBV20-1 combines with J gene TRBJ1-1; TRBD1 might be the D (6 bases). Germline values: CDR1 DFQATT, CDR2 SNEGSKA (reference sequence). The CDR3 is made up of 14 amino acids. The CDR3, as DNA: TGCAGTGCTGGAGAAGGGGGTTTTGACACTGAAGCTTTCTTT. Amino acids: CSAGEGGFDTEAFF.

This clonotype appeared many times. The V call is TRBV13, the J call TRBJ2-3; D is unresolved. Germline CDR1 reads PRHDT; CDR2 reads FYEKMQ (reference sequence). The CDR3 contains 15 residues. Deletions cut 2 bases from V and 1 base from J, with 10 bases between. The CDR3 nucleotides read TGTGCCAGCAGCTTACTAGAGTTTGGCACAGATACGCAGTATTTT. It codes for CASSLLEFGTDTQYF. Full variable domain (rest looked up from reference TRBV13 and TRBJ2-3): AAGVIQSPRHLIKEKRETATLKCYPIPRHDTVYWYQQGPGQDPQFLISFYEKMQSDKGSIPDRFSAQQFSDYHSELNMSSLELGDSALYFCASSLLEFGTDTQYFGPGTRLTVL.

This clonotype appeared a few times. The chain is built from TRBV2 and TRBJ1-4; D is unresolved. This CDR3 comprises 16 residues. Trimming took 5 bases from V and 5 from J, leaving 18 bases between them. Germline V gene sequence: CDR1 SNHLY, CDR2 FYNNEI. The CDR3 here is CASSQVGPWENEKLFF. The CDR3 DNA follows: TGTGCCAGCAGTCAAGTCGGTCCCTGGGAAAATGAAAAACTGTTTTTT.

The V call is TRBV12-3 or TRBV12-4, the J call TRBJ2-2; 11 bases line up with TRBD1. The CDR3 is 16 amino acids. V gave up 6 bases and J gave up 4 bases; unmatched junction bases: 7. CDR3 in DNA: TGTGCCAGCAGCCACAGGGACAGGGGGACCACCGGGGAGCTGTTTTTT. Protein: CASSHRDRGTTGELFF.

This clonotype was seen only a few times. The chain uses TRBV4-2 and TRBJ2-7; TRBD2 aligns across 11 bases. The V and J ends lost 2 bases and 4 bases, in that order; junction bases with no gene match: 7. The CDR3 runs to 16 residues. Germline CDR1 and CDR2: LGHNA and YNFKEQ. The CDR3 sequence: CASSQITSGRPYEQYF. In nucleotides, the CDR3 is TGTGCCAGCAGCCAAATAACTAGCGGGAGACCGTACGAGCAGTACTTC.

The chain is built from TRBV20-1 and TRBJ2-1; D is unclear. This CDR3 region has 10 residues. Germline V gene lookup returns CDR1 DFQATT and CDR2 SNEGSKA (reference sequence). Trimming removed 3 bases at V and 8 bases at J, with 5 bases between. The CDR3 sequence: CSASFDEQFF. The CDR3 nucleotides read TGCAGTGCTAGTTTTGATGAGCAGTTCTTC.

This clonotype was picked up a small number of times. This chain links TRBV15 with TRBJ2-7; 10 bases match TRBD1. V dropped 3 bases and J dropped 2; count of bases not matched to a gene: 7. Germline V gene lookup returns CDR1 LNHNV and CDR2 YYDKDF (reference sequence). The CDR3 contains 16 residues. The CDR3 coding sequence is TGTGCCACCAGCAGTCAGGGACAGGGGAAAACCTACGAGCAGTACTTC. Its protein is CATSSQGQGKTYEQYF.

Only a few counts were recorded for this clonotype. The chain couples TRBV15 to TRBJ2-1; D perhaps matches TRBD1 (5 bases). This CDR3 is built from 14 residues. Germline V gene lookup returns CDR1 LNHNV and CDR2 YYDKDF (reference sequence). The ends were cut back, 0 bases at V and 10 bases at J, with 13 bases in the middle. Here the CDR3 reads CATSRDRGFGEQFF. DNA of the CDR3: TGTGCCACCAGCAGAGATAGGGGATTCGGCGAGCAGTTCTTC. The whole variable domain, remainder taken from reference TRBV15 and TRBJ2-1, is DAMVIQNPRYQVTQFGKPVTLSCSQTLNHNVMYWYQQKSSQAPKLLFHYYDKDFNNEADTPDNFQSRRPNTSFCFLDIRSPGLGDTAMYLCATSRDRGFGEQFFGPGTRLTVL.

This clonotype was detected many times. The chain combines TRBV7-6 with TRBJ2-7; D remains ambiguous. The CDR3 length is 13 residues. Trimming took 4 bases from V and 1 from J, leaving 8 bases between them. Germline loops: CDR1 SGHVS, CDR2 FNYEAQ. The CDR3 DNA reads as TGTGCCAGCAGCTCAACCAGATCCTACGAGCAGTACTTC. Translation gives CASSSTRSYEQYF.

A single count supports this clonotype. The rearrangement uses TRBV18 and TRBJ2-1, with TRBD2 matching over 9 bases. Looked up from germline, CDR1 is KGHSH and CDR2 is LQKENI. The length of the CDR3 is 16 residues. The junction had 9 bases not matched to a gene; V was cut back by 4 bases and J by 5 bases. The CDR3 DNA is TGTGCCAGCTCACTCGGTAGCGGGAGAGACGACAATGAGCAGTTCTTC. It yields the protein CASSLGSGRDDNEQFF.

The genes are TRBV6-2 or TRBV6-3 and TRBJ2-2, with 9 bases aligning to TRBD2. This CDR3 comprises 17 residues. Germline V CDR1 and CDR2: MNHEY, SVGEGT. The J segment lost 5 bases and the V segment lost 0 bases, leaving 7 bases of the junction unmatched. CDR3 nucleotides: TGTGCCAGCAGTTACTCTTCCCTAGCGGGATGGACCGGGGAGCTGTTTTTT. Translated, it gives CASSYSSLAGWTGELFF.

This chain uses TRBV3-1 with TRBJ2-7, with D uncertain. This CDR3 has 15 residues. The germline V gene encodes CDR1 LGHDT and CDR2 YNNKEL (reference sequence). The ends were cut back, 3 bases at V and 3 bases at J, with 15 bases in the middle. CDR3: CASSHPWTGFYEQYF. DNA of the CDR3: TGTGCCAGCAGCCATCCCTGGACCGGGTTCTACGAGCAGTACTTC.

This clonotype was counted a few times. The chain is built from TRBV12-3 or TRBV12-4 and TRBJ1-1; TRBD1 matches 10 bases. Trimming took 3 bases from V and 2 from J; bases not matched to a gene: 6. CDR3 length: 16 amino acids. CDR3 DNA: TGTGCCAGCAGTTTGGGGGACAGGGGCCCAAACACTGAAGCTTTCTTT. Its translation: CASSLGDRGPNTEAFF.

The V gene is TRBV12-3 or TRBV12-4, the J gene TRBJ2-3, with a possible D match to TRBD2 (5 bases). CDR3 size: 14 residues. Trimming shortened V by 5 bases and J by 2 bases, and 11 bases separated the two germline ends. CDR3 residues: CASSPWGDTDTQYF. The CDR3 coding sequence is TGTGCCAGCAGTCCGTGGGGAGACACAGATACGCAGTATTTT.

In its sample, this clonotype was seen once. The gene calls are TRBV27 and TRBJ2-7; D possibly corresponds to TRBD1 (5 bases). Germline values: CDR1 MNHEY, CDR2 SMNVEV (reference sequence). Trimming removed 3 bases at V and 5 bases at J, with 11 bases between. The CDR3 contains 13 residues. CDR3 DNA sequence: TGTGCCAGCAGTTTGGGGCCGCGCAACGAGCAGTACTTC. It codes for CASSLGPRNEQYF.

Only a few counts were recorded for this clonotype. The gene calls are TRBV7-6 and TRBJ2-3; 7 positions match TRBD1. With V trimmed by 3 bases and J by 4 bases, 7 bases remained unmatched. Germline CDR1 and CDR2: SGHVS and FNYEAQ. CDR3 length: 15 amino acids. CDR3 sequence: CASSFQGDGSDTQYF. In DNA, the CDR3 is TGTGCCAGCAGCTTTCAGGGGGACGGGTCAGATACGCAGTATTTT.

This clonotype was counted a few times. The rearrangement joins TRBV11-2 to TRBJ2-1; D gene uncertain. From germline, CDR1 is SGHAT and CDR2 FQNNGV. V dropped 2 bases and J dropped 4 bases, with 6 bases sitting between them. This CDR3 is built from 13 residues. CDR3 sequence reads: CASSLLQYNEQFF. In DNA form, the CDR3 reads TGTGCCAGCAGCTTACTTCAGTACAATGAGCAGTTCTTC.

This clonotype was detected only a few times. The chain is built from TRBV4-2 and TRBJ2-7; the match to TRBD2 covers 10 bases. CDR3 length equals 14 residues. CDR1 is LGHNA and CDR2 is YNFKEQ in the germline V gene. After removal of 4 bases from V and 3 bases from J, the junction contained 3 bases not matched to a gene. The CDR3 is CASSPSGRNYEQYF. CDR3 DNA: TGTGCCAGCAGCCCTAGCGGGAGAAACTACGAGCAGTACTTC.